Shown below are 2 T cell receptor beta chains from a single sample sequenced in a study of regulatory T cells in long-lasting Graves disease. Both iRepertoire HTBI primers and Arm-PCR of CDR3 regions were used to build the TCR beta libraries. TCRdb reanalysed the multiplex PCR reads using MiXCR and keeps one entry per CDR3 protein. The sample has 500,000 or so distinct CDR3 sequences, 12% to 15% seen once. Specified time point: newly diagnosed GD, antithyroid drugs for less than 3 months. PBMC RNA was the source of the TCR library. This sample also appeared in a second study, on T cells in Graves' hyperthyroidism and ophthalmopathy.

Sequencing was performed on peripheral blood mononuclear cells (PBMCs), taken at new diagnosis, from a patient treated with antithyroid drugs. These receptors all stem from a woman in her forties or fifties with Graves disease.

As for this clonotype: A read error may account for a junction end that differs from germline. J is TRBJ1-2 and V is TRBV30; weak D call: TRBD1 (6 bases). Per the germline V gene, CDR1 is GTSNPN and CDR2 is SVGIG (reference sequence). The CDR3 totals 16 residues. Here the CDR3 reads CAWSPDVGGRVYGYSF. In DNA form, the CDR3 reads TGTGCCTGGAGTCCCGATGTTGGGGGGCGAGTCTATGGCTACAGCTTC. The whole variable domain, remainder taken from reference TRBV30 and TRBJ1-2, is SQTIHQWPATLVQPVGSPLSLECTVEGTSNPNLYWYRQAAGRGLQLLFYSVGIGQISSEVPQNLSASRPQDRQFILSSKKLLLSDSGFYLCAWSPDVGGRVYGYSFGSGTRLTVV.

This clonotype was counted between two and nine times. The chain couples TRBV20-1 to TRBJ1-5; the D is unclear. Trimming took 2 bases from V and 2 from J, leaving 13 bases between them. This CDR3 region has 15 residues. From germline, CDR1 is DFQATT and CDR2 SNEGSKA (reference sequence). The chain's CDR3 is CSARRSLWGNQPQHF. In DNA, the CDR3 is TGCAGTGCTAGACGCAGCCTCTGGGGCAATCAGCCCCAGCATTTT.